The entry below gives a single T cell receptor beta chain sequence along with its context. Its cognate antigen is unknown. Germline CDR1 SGHVS, CDR2 FNYEAQ. The CDR3 length is 15 residues. V lost 0 bases and J 4 bases, leaving 13 bases between the germline ends. The data belong to a study of OX40 agonist ivuxolimab in advanced cancers. Study-wide background: Patients in the trial were receiving intravenous ivuxolimab every 2 weeks, at doses of 0.01 to 10 mg/kg. Patients with prior anti-PD-1, anti-PD-L1 or anti-CTLA-4 therapy were eligible; approximately 37% had some. Overall study findings and caveats: Relative to CD4+, CD8+ T cells held more expanded clones on average.

The protocol was immunoSEQ multiplex PCR, while the TCRdb copy is restricted to in-frame clones and leaves out a portion. This table holds approximately 46,000 clones, about 88% found once. The specimen was CD4+ or CD8+ T cells sorted from blood, collected in a trial of the OX40 agonist ivuxolimab. The clonotype originates from an adult with an advanced solid tumor such as melanoma, head and neck, liver or kidney cancer. The rearrangement uses TRBV7-6 and TRBJ2-7; possibly TRBD1 for D (6 bases). CDR3 sequence: CASSLADRKVYEQYF. CDR3 nucleotides: TGTGCCAGCAGCTTAGCTGACAGGAAAGTTTACGAGCAGTACTTC.